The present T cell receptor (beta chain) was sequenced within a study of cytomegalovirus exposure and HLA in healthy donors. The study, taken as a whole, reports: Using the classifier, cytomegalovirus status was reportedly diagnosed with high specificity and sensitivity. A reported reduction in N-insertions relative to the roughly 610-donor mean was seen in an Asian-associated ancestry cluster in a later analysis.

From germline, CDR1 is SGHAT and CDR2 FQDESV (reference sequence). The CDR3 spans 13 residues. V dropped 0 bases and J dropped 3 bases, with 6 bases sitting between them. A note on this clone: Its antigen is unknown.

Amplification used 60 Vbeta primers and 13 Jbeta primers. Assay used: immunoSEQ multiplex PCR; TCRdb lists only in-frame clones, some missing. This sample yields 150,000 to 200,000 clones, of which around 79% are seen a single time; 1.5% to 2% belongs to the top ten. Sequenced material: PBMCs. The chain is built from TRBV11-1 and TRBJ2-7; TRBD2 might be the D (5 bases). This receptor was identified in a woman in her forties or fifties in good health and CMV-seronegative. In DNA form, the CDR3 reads TGTGCCAGCAGCTTAGCGGAGGACTACGAGCAGTACTTC. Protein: CASSLAEDYEQYF.